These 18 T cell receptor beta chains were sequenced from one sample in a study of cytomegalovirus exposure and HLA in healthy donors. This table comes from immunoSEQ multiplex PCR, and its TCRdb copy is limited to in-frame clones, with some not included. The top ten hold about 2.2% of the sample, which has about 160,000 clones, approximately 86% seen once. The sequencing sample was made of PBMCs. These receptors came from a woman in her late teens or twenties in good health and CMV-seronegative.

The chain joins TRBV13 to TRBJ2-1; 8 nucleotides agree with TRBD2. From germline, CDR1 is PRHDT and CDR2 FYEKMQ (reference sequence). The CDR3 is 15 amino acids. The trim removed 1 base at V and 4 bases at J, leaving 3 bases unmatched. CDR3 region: CASSLERGRYNEQFF. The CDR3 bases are TGTGCCAGCAGCTTAGAGCGCGGGAGGTACAATGAGCAGTTCTTC.

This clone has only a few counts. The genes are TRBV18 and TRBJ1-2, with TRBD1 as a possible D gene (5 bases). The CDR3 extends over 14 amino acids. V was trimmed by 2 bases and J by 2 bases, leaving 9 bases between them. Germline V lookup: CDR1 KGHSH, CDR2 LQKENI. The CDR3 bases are TGTGCCAGCTCACCAGGAGGGGTAAACTATGGCTACACCTTC. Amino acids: CASSPGGVNYGYTF.

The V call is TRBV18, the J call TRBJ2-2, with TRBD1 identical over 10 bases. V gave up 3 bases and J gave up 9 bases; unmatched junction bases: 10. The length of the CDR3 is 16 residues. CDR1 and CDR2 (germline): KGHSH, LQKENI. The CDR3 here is CASSPTGTGDIRELFF. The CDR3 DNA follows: TGTGCCAGCTCACCGACCGGGACAGGGGACATCAGGGAGCTGTTTTTT. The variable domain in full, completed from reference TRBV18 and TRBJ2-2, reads NAGVMQNPRHLVRRRGQEARLRCSPMKGHSHVYWYRQLPEEGLKFMVYLQKENIIDESGMPKERFSAEFPKEGPSILRIQQVVRGDSAAYFCASSPTGTGDIRELFFGEGSRLTVL.

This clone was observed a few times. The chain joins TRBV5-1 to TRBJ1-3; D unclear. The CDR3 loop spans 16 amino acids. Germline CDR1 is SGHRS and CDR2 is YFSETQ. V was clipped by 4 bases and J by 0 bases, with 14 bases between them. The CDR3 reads CASSEGKRISGNTIYF. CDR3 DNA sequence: TGCGCCAGCAGCGAAGGGAAGCGGATCTCTGGAAACACCATATATTTT.

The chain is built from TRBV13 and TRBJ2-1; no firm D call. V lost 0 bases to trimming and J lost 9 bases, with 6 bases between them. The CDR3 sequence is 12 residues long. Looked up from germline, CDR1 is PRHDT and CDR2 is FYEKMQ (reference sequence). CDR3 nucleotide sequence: TGTGCCAGCAGCTTAGGCCTAAGTGAGCAGTTCTTC. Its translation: CASSLGLSEQFF. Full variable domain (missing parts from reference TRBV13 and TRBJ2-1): AAGVIQSPRHLIKEKRETATLKCYPIPRHDTVYWYQQGPGQDPQFLISFYEKMQSDKGSIPDRFSAQQFSDYHSELNMSSLELGDSALYFCASSLGLSEQFFGPGTRLTVL.

The CDR3 DNA reads as TGTGCCAGCACCTCTGACCGACTCCGCACAGATACGCAGTATTTT. Protein: CASTSDRLRTDTQYF. The chain links TRBV7-9 to TRBJ2-3; D gene ambiguous. The V and J ends lost 7 bases and 1 base respectively, with 15 bases between them. Germline V gene sequence: CDR1 SEHNR, CDR2 FQNEAQ (reference sequence). There are 15 residues in the CDR3.

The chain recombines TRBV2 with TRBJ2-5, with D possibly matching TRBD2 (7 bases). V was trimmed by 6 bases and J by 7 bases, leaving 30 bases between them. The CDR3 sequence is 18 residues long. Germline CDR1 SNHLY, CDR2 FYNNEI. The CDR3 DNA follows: TGTGCCAGCAGGGCAGACTCGGTGGGGGGGCCGGGAACGTGGACCCAGTACTTC. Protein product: CASRADSVGGPGTWTQYF.

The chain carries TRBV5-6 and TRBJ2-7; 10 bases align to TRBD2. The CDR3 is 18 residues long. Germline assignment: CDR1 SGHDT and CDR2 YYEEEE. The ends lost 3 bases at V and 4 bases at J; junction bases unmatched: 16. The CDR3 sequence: CASSSLAILAGVAYEQYF. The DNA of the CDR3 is TGTGCCAGCAGCTCCTTGGCTATCCTAGCGGGAGTAGCATACGAGCAGTACTTC.

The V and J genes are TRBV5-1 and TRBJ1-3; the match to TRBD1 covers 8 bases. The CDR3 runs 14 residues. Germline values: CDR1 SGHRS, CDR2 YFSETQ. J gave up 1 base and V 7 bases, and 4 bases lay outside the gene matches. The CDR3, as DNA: TGCGCCAGCGGAGACAGGGGTTCTGGAAACACCATATATTTT. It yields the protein CASGDRGSGNTIYF.

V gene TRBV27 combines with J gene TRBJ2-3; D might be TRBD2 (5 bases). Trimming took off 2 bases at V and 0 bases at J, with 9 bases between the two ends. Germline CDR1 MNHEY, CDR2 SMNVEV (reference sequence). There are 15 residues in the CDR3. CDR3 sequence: CASSLGLASTDTQYF. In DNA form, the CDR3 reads TGTGCCAGCAGTTTAGGGCTAGCTAGCACAGATACGCAGTATTTT.

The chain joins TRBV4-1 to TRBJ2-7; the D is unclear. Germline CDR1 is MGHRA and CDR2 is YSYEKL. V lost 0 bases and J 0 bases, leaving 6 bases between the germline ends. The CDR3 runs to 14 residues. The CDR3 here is CASSQEPSSYEQYF. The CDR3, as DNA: TGCGCCAGCAGCCAAGAACCCAGCTCCTACGAGCAGTACTTC.

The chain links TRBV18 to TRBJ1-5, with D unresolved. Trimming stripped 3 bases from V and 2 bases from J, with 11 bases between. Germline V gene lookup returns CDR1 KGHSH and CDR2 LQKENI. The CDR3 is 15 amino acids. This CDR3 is CASSPNSNRNQPQHF. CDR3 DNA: TGTGCCAGCTCACCCAACAGCAACCGCAATCAGCCCCAGCATTTT. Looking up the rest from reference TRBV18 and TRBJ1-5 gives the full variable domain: NAGVMQNPRHLVRRRGQEARLRCSPMKGHSHVYWYRQLPEEGLKFMVYLQKENIIDESGMPKERFSAEFPKEGPSILRIQQVVRGDSAAYFCASSPNSNRNQPQHFGDGTRLSIL.

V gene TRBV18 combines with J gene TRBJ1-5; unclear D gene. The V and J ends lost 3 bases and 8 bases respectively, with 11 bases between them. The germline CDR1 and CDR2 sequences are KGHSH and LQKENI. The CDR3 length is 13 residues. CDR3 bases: TGTGCCAGCTCACCCAAAGAAGCGGAGCCCCAGCATTTT. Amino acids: CASSPKEAEPQHF.

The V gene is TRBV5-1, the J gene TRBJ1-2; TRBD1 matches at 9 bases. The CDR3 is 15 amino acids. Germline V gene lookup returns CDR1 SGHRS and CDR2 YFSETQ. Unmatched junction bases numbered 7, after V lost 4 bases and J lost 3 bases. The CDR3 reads CASSLRTGVDYGYTF. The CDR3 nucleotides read TGCGCCAGCAGCCTTCGGACAGGGGTGGACTATGGCTACACCTTC.

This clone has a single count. The CDR3 DNA reads TGCGCCAGCAGCTCCAAGATTGGGGGGAGCACTGAAGCTTTCTTT. Residues: CASSSKIGGSTEAFF. This rearrangement joins TRBV5-1 to TRBJ1-1, with D perhaps TRBD1 (5 bases). Trimming removed 3 bases from V and 4 bases from J, with 16 bases in between. Germline assignment: CDR1 SGHRS and CDR2 YFSETQ. The CDR3 spans 15 residues.

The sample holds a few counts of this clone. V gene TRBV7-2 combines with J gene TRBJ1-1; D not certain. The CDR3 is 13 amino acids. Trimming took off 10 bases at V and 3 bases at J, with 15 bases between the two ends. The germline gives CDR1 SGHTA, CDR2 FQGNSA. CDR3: CATRGLLDTEAFF. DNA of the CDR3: TGTGCCACACGAGGACTTCTAGACACTGAAGCTTTCTTT.

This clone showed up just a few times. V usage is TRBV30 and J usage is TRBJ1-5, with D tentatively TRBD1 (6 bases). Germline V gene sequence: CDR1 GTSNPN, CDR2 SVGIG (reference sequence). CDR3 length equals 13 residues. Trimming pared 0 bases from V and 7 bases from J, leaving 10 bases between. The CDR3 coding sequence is TGTGCCTGGAGTGTACGGGGGGGCCAGCCCCAGCATTTT. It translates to CAWSVRGGQPQHF.

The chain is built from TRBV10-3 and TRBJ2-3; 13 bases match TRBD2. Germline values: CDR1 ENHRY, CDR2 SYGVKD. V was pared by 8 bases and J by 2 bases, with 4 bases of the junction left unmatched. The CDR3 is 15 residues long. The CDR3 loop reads CAIGGLAGLTDTQYF. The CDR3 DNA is TGTGCCATCGGGGGACTAGCGGGGCTCACAGATACGCAGTATTTT.